This section outlines one TCR beta chain sequence together with its context. What it binds is not known. Coverage ceases 3 residues before the CDR3 finishes, and the germline J gene fills in the end. Germline V lookup: CDR1 DFQATT, CDR2 SNEGSKA (reference sequence). The CDR3 is made up of 13 amino acids. The germline V and J ends were trimmed by 3 bases and 8 bases, with 14 bases remaining between them. This sample was taken from a study of T cells in women clearing cervical HPV infection. General study points: TRBV6-7 relative abundance averaged approximately 0.1% in cases and less than 0.2% in controls. CIN3+ cases had significantly higher TCR richness than controls; evenness did not differ. Each sample's T-cell count was unknown, possibly confounding richness.

The assay was immunoSEQ multiplex PCR, and TCRdb's table has in-frame clones only and misses some. The listing contains about 21,000 clones. The chain uses TRBV20-1 and TRBJ2-1; weak D call: TRBD1 (6 bases). The sequenced sample consisted of blood buffy coat. The sequence was collected from a woman aged 18 to 75 with a cervical HPV16 infection that either progressed to CIN3+ or cleared (not recorded which). The sequenced CDR3 bases are TGCAGTGCTAGCTCGGCAGGGGAGTATGAG. The encoded protein is CSASSAGEYE. The entire CDR3 protein is CSASSAGEYEQFF.